Listed here are 22 T cell receptor beta chains from one sample, sequenced in a study of blood T cell repertoires in COVID-19. The method was immunoSEQ multiplex PCR; TCRdb's version includes in-frame clones alone and lacks a portion of them. The data hold under 60,000 clones, with about 80% observed a single time. Sequenced sample: peripheral blood. These receptors came from a man aged 55 to 70 with acute or convalescent COVID-19.

This clone was detected a few times. V is TRBV12-3 or TRBV12-4 and J is TRBJ2-2; D is unclear. The CDR3 is 12 residues long. The ends were cut back, 6 bases at V and 5 bases at J, with 7 bases in the middle. CDR3 region: CASRRYTGELFF. The DNA for the CDR3 is TGTGCCAGCAGGAGGTATACCGGGGAGCTGTTTTTT.

V usage is TRBV12-3 or TRBV12-4 and J usage is TRBJ1-2; D not certain. This CDR3 region has 13 residues. Trimming took 3 bases from V and 2 from J, leaving 7 bases between them. The CDR3 reads CASSFMANYGYTF. DNA for the CDR3: TGTGCCAGCAGTTTCATGGCCAACTATGGCTACACCTTC.

This chain joins TRBV5-6 and TRBJ1-5, with no clear D. CDR3 length: 15 amino acids. Germline V gene sequence: CDR1 SGHDT, CDR2 YYEEEE. V gave up 3 bases and J gave up 0 bases, with 10 bases separating them. The DNA for the CDR3 is TGTGCCAGCAGCTCTTTCCTGTATAGCAATCAGCCCCAGCATTTT. Protein sequence: CASSSFLYSNQPQHF.

This clone occurred once. The J gene is TRBJ1-1, the V gene TRBV19; a weak D match, TRBD1 (5 bases). CDR3 size: 13 residues. V was cut by 10 bases and J by 4 bases, with 16 bases left in between. In germline, CDR1 is LNHDA, CDR2 SQIVND (reference sequence). The chain's CDR3 is CATQSRGGTEAFF. The CDR3 coding sequence is TGTGCCACCCAATCTAGGGGCGGCACTGAAGCTTTCTTT.

The rearrangement links TRBV2 to TRBJ1-2; D not certain. The V end was cut by 8 bases, the J end by 6 bases, with 13 bases between. The CDR3 is 12 residues long. Germline V gene data show CDR1 as SNHLY and CDR2 as FYNNEI. For the CDR3, the DNA is TGTGCCAGCTATCGGGGAGAGGATGGCTACACCTTC. It yields the protein CASYRGEDGYTF.

The chain joins TRBV6-6 to TRBJ1-4; 7 bases are a match to TRBD1. The CDR3 covers 12 residues. With V trimmed by 7 bases and J by 6 bases, 2 bases remained unmatched. Germline assignment: CDR1 MNHNY and CDR2 SVGAGI (reference sequence). CDR3 loop: CASKGADEKLFF. The CDR3 nucleotides are TGTGCCAGCAAGGGGGCGGATGAAAAACTGTTTTTT.

The rearrangement joins TRBV2 to TRBJ1-5; D unclear. The CDR3 spans 13 residues. Deletions cut 3 bases from V and 4 bases from J, with 7 bases between. Germline V gene data show CDR1 as SNHLY and CDR2 as FYNNEI. The CDR3 reads CASSDSGNQPQHF. The CDR3 nucleotides read TGTGCCAGCAGTGACAGCGGGAATCAGCCCCAGCATTTT.

This rearrangement joins TRBV14 to TRBJ2-7, with D perhaps TRBD1 (6 bases). The CDR3 extends over 13 amino acids. Germline assignment: CDR1 SGHDN and CDR2 FVKESK. V shed 4 bases and J shed 4 bases, with 11 bases lying between them. The CDR3 here is CASSRQQGYEQYF. CDR3 coding DNA: TGTGCCAGCAGCCGACAACAGGGTTACGAGCAGTACTTC.

V and J are TRBV6-5 and TRBJ1-2, with a possible D match to TRBD1 (5 bases). The V gene's germline CDR1 is MNHEY and CDR2 SVGAGI. Trimming took off 7 bases at V and 7 bases at J, with 16 bases between the two ends. CDR3 length equals 13 residues. In DNA, the CDR3 is TGTGCCAGCATTACAGGCCCCACCCGTGGCTACACCTTC. This codes for CASITGPTRGYTF.

The V call is TRBV7-9, the J call TRBJ2-1, with D perhaps TRBD1 (6 bases). The germline CDR1 and CDR2 sequences are SEHNR and FQNEAQ (reference sequence). The CDR3 is 17 amino acids. Trimming left V 1 base short and J 2 bases short, with 15 bases between. CDR3 sequence: CASSLEEGWTAYNEQFF. The CDR3 nucleotides are TGTGCCAGCAGCTTAGAAGAGGGGTGGACAGCCTACAATGAGCAGTTCTTC. Full variable domain (missing parts from reference TRBV7-9 and TRBJ2-1): DTGVSQNPRHKITKRGQNVTFRCDPISEHNRLYWYRQTLGQGPEFLTYFQNEAQLEKSRLLSDRFSAERPKGSFSTLEIQRTEQGDSAMYLCASSLEEGWTAYNEQFFGPGTRLTVL.

The chain is built from TRBV19 and TRBJ2-5; possibly TRBD2 for D (6 bases). Germline assignment: CDR1 LNHDA and CDR2 SQIVND (reference sequence). The CDR3 loop spans 15 amino acids. The ends were cut back, 5 bases at V and 5 bases at J, with 18 bases in the middle. CDR3 nucleotide sequence: TGTGCCAGTAGTGCCACTAGCACCCCGGGGGAGACCCAGTACTTC. It specifies CASSATSTPGETQYF. The full variable domain, rest sourced from reference TRBV19 and TRBJ2-5, is DGGITQSPKYLFRKEGQNVTLSCEQNLNHDAMYWYRQDPGQGLRLIYYSQIVNDFQKGDIAEGYSVSREKKESFPLTVTSAQKNPTAFYLCASSATSTPGETQYFGPGTRLLVL.

The chain employs TRBV5-1 and TRBJ1-5; a possible D gene is TRBD1 (5 bases). Germline V gene sequence: CDR1 SGHRS, CDR2 YFSETQ. CDR3 length: 15 residues. With 4 bases removed from V and 7 bases from J, the gap between germline ends came to 18 bases. For the CDR3, the DNA is TGCGCCAGCAGCCTCGACAGTCCTCGAATACAGCCCCAGCATTTT. Translated, it gives CASSLDSPRIQPQHF.

This clone was picked up one time. The rearrangement links TRBV7-5 to TRBJ2-5; TRBD1 was called by the table and not checked on the DNA. TRBV7-5 is a documented pseudogene. The CDR3 is 11 amino acids. The DNA for the CDR3 is TGTGCCAGAAGCTCCAAAGAGACCCAGTACTTC. Its translation: CARSSKETQYF.

There are a few counts of this clone. The V and J genes are TRBV5-6 and TRBJ2-7; D gene uncertain. V gave up 4 bases and J gave up 2 bases, with 7 bases separating them. CDR3 length: 12 residues. Germline V gene lookup returns CDR1 SGHDT and CDR2 YYEEEE. CDR3 DNA sequence: TGTGCCAGCAGCCTCTATACCTACGAGCAGTACTTC. The encoded protein is CASSLYTYEQYF.

This chain links TRBV4-1 with TRBJ2-1; 12 bases match TRBD2. This CDR3 is 19 amino acids long. The V gene end was trimmed by 0 bases and the J gene end by 4 bases; junction bases not matched to a gene: 10. The germline V gene encodes CDR1 MGHRA and CDR2 YSYEKL. CDR3 nucleotide sequence: TGCGCCAGCAGCCAAGATCCCCCCCTACTAGCGGGGGGATACAATGAGCAGTTCTTC. Its protein is CASSQDPPLLAGGYNEQFF.

The rearrangement uses TRBV5-4 and TRBJ2-1; 8 nucleotides align to TRBD2. Losses at the gene ends were 4 bases for V and 5 bases for J; bases not matched to a gene: 8. The CDR3 covers 15 residues. From germline, CDR1 is SGHNT and CDR2 YYREEE (reference sequence). The CDR3 sequence is CASSPGGAEHNEQFF. CDR3 DNA sequence: TGTGCCAGCAGCCCCGGGGGGGCCGAACACAATGAGCAGTTCTTC.

This rearrangement joins TRBV6-1 to TRBJ2-3, with 8 positions matching TRBD1. Germline CDR1 reads MNHNS; CDR2 reads SASEGT. The CDR3 length is 15 residues. V trimming: 6 bases; J trimming: 3 bases; junction bases outside the gene matches: 8. For the CDR3, the DNA is TGTGCCAGCAGCGTTGACAGGGGAGGAACAGATACGCAGTATTTT. It yields the protein CASSVDRGGTDTQYF.

CDR3 nucleotide sequence: TGTGCCAGCGGGGGCGGAGTTGACGCTCGCGGCTACACCTTC. It codes for CASGGGVDARGYTF. This chain uses TRBV11-2 with TRBJ1-2; possibly TRBD1 for D (6 bases). With 8 bases removed from V and 8 bases from J, the gap between germline ends came to 21 bases. Germline V gene lookup returns CDR1 SGHAT and CDR2 FQNNGV. The CDR3 runs to 14 residues.

The rearrangement links TRBV7-9 to TRBJ2-1, with 12 bases matching TRBD1. This CDR3 region has 16 residues. Trimming took 5 bases from V and 9 from J; bases not matched to a gene: 11. The germline gives CDR1 SEHNR, CDR2 FQNEAQ (reference sequence). In nucleotides, the CDR3 is TGTGCCAGCAGCCCCCCCGGGACAGGGGGCATTGGTGAGCAGTTCTTC. It translates to CASSPPGTGGIGEQFF.

The DNA of the CDR3 is TGTGCCACCAGTGACGACAGACAGGCAGATACGCAGTATTTT. Amino acids: CATSDDRQADTQYF. The genes are TRBV24-1 and TRBJ2-3, with D perhaps matching TRBD1 (6 bases). The CDR3 runs 14 residues. V gave up 4 bases and J gave up 4 bases, with 11 bases separating them. CDR1 and CDR2 (germline): KGHDR, SFDVKD.

The chain couples TRBV7-3 to TRBJ1-1; 7 nucleotides align to TRBD1. Per germline, CDR1 SGHTA and CDR2 FQGTGA. The V segment lost 2 bases and the J segment 3 bases; nucleotides outside the gene matches: 6. This CDR3 region has 15 residues. CDR3 DNA: TGTGCCAGCAGCTTAGGGACAGTTAAGGACACTGAAGCTTTCTTT. Amino acids: CASSLGTVKDTEAFF.

This rearrangement joins TRBV29-1 to TRBJ1-2; tentatively, D is TRBD1 (6 bases). Per germline, CDR1 SQVTM and CDR2 ANQGSEA. CDR3 length: 12 amino acids. The ends were cut back, 8 bases at V and 8 bases at J, with 18 bases in the middle. This chain's CDR3 is CSTAQGSSGYTF. DNA of the CDR3: TGCAGCACCGCTCAGGGGTCTTCCGGCTACACCTTC. Full variable domain (rest looked up from reference TRBV29-1 and TRBJ1-2): SAVISQKPSRDICQRGTSLTIQCQVDSQVTMMFWYRQQPGQSLTLIATANQGSEATYESGFVIDKFPISRPNLTFSTLTVSNMSPEDSSIYLCSTAQGSSGYTFGSGTRLTVV.